These 28 T cell receptor beta chains originate from one sample sequenced in a study of T-cell memory formation after mild COVID-19. TCRdb re-derived calls from the 5' RACE reads in MiXCR, one entry per CDR3 protein. The data contain 260,000 or so distinct CDR3 sequences, roughly a sixth of them seen just once; the ten biggest clones take up more than 20%. The sample consisted of PBMCs or a T cell subset sorted from them (not recorded which). Receptor source: a man between 18 and 29 years old who had mild COVID-19 (a few samples of this study predate the infection). Cell type and time point are not known.

This clonotype has ten or more counts. J is TRBJ2-3 and V is TRBV7-6, with unresolved D. There are 13 residues in the CDR3. Germline V gene data show CDR1 as SGHVS and CDR2 as FNYEAQ. Trimming pared 1 base from V and 3 bases from J, leaving 5 bases between. The CDR3 DNA sequence: TGTGCCAGCAGCTTAGAAAGGACAGATACGCAGTATTTT. Its translation: CASSLERTDTQYF.

This rearrangement joins TRBV20-1 to TRBJ2-5; D perhaps matches TRBD2 (7 bases). Germline CDR1 and CDR2: DFQATT and SNEGSKA (reference sequence). V was shortened by 5 bases and J by 4 bases, with 20 bases between the two germline ends. CDR3 size: 15 residues. The CDR3 protein is CSAPRGGGRAETQYF. In nucleotides, the CDR3 is TGCAGTGCTCCCCGAGGGGGGGGCCGGGCAGAGACCCAGTACTTC.

V usage is TRBV7-3 and J usage is TRBJ1-1; TRBD1 aligns across 8 bases. Germline V gene data show CDR1 as SGHTA and CDR2 as FQGTGA. V lost 1 base to trimming and J lost 1 base; unmatched junction nucleotides: 2. There are 15 residues in the CDR3. CDR3 in amino acids: CASSLNGQGNTEAFF. CDR3 DNA sequence: TGTGCCAGCAGCTTAAATGGACAGGGGAACACTGAAGCTTTCTTT.

This clonotype showed up just a few times. It is likely a read error, because the conserved phenylalanine at the end of the CDR3 is missing. The limits of the CDR3 on the DNA are not certain, so only TCRdb's listed CDR3 is given. The chain recombines TRBV4-3 with TRBJ2-7; the tabulated D call, TRBD1, remains unverified against the DNA. Germline V gene sequence: CDR1 LGHNA, CDR2 YSLEER. The CDR3 is 14 residues long, ends included. The CDR3 here is CASSQTGERADPPI.

This clonotype appeared a few times. The V gene is TRBV5-1, the J gene TRBJ2-5, with TRBD2 identical over 7 bases. V shed 6 bases, J shed 2 bases, and the junction held 10 bases outside the gene matches. Germline V gene sequence: CDR1 SGHRS, CDR2 YFSETQ. The CDR3 is 15 residues long. The CDR3 region is CASNPGASGQETQYF. The CDR3, as DNA: TGCGCCAGCAACCCCGGGGCTAGCGGACAAGAGACCCAGTACTTC.

In its sample, this clonotype was seen a few times. The genes are TRBV7-2 and TRBJ2-7; 7 bases are a match to TRBD2. This CDR3 is 15 amino acids long. Losses at the gene ends were 8 bases for V and 0 bases for J; bases not matched to a gene: 10. CDR1 is SGHTA and CDR2 is FQGNSA in the germline V gene. CDR3 coding DNA: TGTGCCAGCGGGGCGAGTAGCGGGCGCTCCTACGAGCAGTACTTC. Encoded protein: CASGASSGRSYEQYF.

This clonotype appeared many times. V gene TRBV18 combines with J gene TRBJ2-5; D is undetermined. CDR3 length: 11 amino acids. Trimming cost V 3 bases and J 5 bases, with 4 bases left between them. Per the germline V gene, CDR1 is KGHSH and CDR2 is LQKENI. CDR3: CASSPRETQYF. CDR3 in DNA: TGTGCCAGCTCACCTCGGGAGACCCAGTACTTC.

This clonotype has more than one count but fewer than ten. The chain employs TRBV15 and TRBJ2-1; no clear D. Trimming shortened V by 4 bases and J by 10 bases, and 14 bases separated the two germline ends. The CDR3 spans 13 residues. Germline V gives CDR1 LNHNV, CDR2 YYDKDF (reference sequence). The CDR3 region has the DNA TGTGCCACCAGCAATAGAATGTACGCGGAGCAGTTCTTC. Translating it yields CATSNRMYAEQFF.

This clonotype came up a few times. This rearrangement joins TRBV27 to TRBJ2-7; D is unclear. Trimming cost V 2 bases and J 2 bases, with 10 bases left between them. This CDR3 is 14 amino acids long. The germline gives CDR1 MNHEY, CDR2 SMNVEV (reference sequence). This CDR3 reads CASSLSTDPYEQYF. CDR3 DNA: TGTGCCAGCAGTTTAAGCACAGACCCCTACGAGCAGTACTTC.

This sequence joins TRBV6-5 and TRBJ2-6; the D is unclear. The V gene lost 0 bases and the J gene lost 6 bases, with 12 bases spanning the gap. Germline-derived CDR1 and CDR2 are MNHEY and SVGAGI. CDR3 length: 16 amino acids. CDR3 amino acids: CASSYSTGPEANVLTF. The CDR3, as DNA: TGTGCCAGCAGTTACTCGACGGGCCCTGAGGCCAACGTCCTGACTTTC.

This clonotype was seen more than once but under ten times. The chain is built from TRBV7-2 and TRBJ2-5; D possibly uses TRBD1 or TRBD2 (6 bases each). Germline V gene sequence: CDR1 SGHTA, CDR2 FQGNSA. Trimming removed 1 base from V and 5 bases from J, with 11 bases in between. The length of the CDR3 is 14 residues. CDR3 sequence reads: CASSLGRGLETQYF. CDR3 sequence (DNA): TGTGCCAGCAGCTTAGGACGGGGGCTCGAGACCCAGTACTTC.

This clonotype was counted only a few times. The chain links TRBV4-1 to TRBJ2-3; D possibly uses TRBD1 or TRBD2 (6 bases each). The germline CDR1 and CDR2 sequences are MGHRA and YSYEKL. Trimming took 0 bases from V and 6 from J, leaving 13 bases between them. The CDR3 covers 15 residues. CDR3 DNA: TGCGCCAGCAGCCAAGAACCGGGGGCACGGGATACGCAGTATTTT. Its protein product is CASSQEPGARDTQYF.

This clonotype came up a few times. The chain combines TRBV3-1 with TRBJ1-2; D remains ambiguous. V shed 2 bases and J shed 6 bases, with 7 bases lying between them. Germline CDR1 reads LGHDT; CDR2 reads YNNKEL (reference sequence). The CDR3 spans 12 residues. CDR3 amino acids: CASSQYRNGYTF. CDR3 DNA sequence: TGTGCCAGCAGCCAATACCGGAATGGCTACACCTTC.

In this sample, this clonotype turned up many times. The V call is TRBV12-3 or TRBV12-4, the J call TRBJ1-2, with D possibly matching TRBD1 (5 bases). The germline V and J ends were trimmed by 7 bases and 4 bases, with 22 bases remaining between them. CDR3 length equals 16 residues. Here the CDR3 DNA reads TGTGCCAGCACTCTTCGGGGGGTGCGAAATTCCTATGGCTACACCTTC. Protein product: CASTLRGVRNSYGYTF.

The chain employs TRBV5-1 and TRBJ2-1; D is undetermined. The CDR3 has 15 amino acids. Germline values: CDR1 SGHRS, CDR2 YFSETQ. Trimming removed 0 bases at V and 5 bases at J, with 12 bases between. The CDR3 protein is CASSLGAINNNEQFF. The CDR3, as DNA: TGCGCCAGCAGCTTGGGAGCGATTAATAACAATGAGCAGTTCTTC.

The chain employs TRBV20-1 and TRBJ2-3; no clear D gene. The CDR3 sequence is 14 residues long. Deletions cut 1 base from V and 0 bases from J, with 8 bases between. Germline CDR1 is DFQATT and CDR2 is SNEGSKA (reference sequence). CDR3 nucleotides: TGCAGTGCTAGAGGGGTGCGAAGCACAGATACGCAGTATTTT. It yields the protein CSARGVRSTDTQYF.

J is TRBJ2-5 and V is TRBV7-9, with a possible D match to TRBD2 (6 bases). The CDR3 runs to 15 residues. Trimming removed 3 bases at V and 5 bases at J, with 16 bases between. Germline values: CDR1 SEHNR, CDR2 FQNEAQ (reference sequence). The CDR3, as DNA: TGTGCCAGCAGCTTTCAGGGCGGGGATTTCGAGACCCAGTACTTC. Translated, it gives CASSFQGGDFETQYF.

This clonotype was counted between two and nine times. The chain couples TRBV5-8 to TRBJ2-1; 9 nucleotides match TRBD2. There are 16 residues in the CDR3. Unmatched junction bases numbered 13, after V lost 3 bases and J lost 9 bases. CDR1 SGHTS and CDR2 YDEGEE come from the germline V gene. CDR3 sequence reads: CASSSSLGLAFFEQFF. DNA of the CDR3: TGTGCCAGCAGCTCGAGTTTGGGACTAGCCTTCTTTGAGCAGTTCTTC.

The J gene is TRBJ2-3, the V gene TRBV2; 10 bases agree with TRBD2. The CDR3 loop spans 15 amino acids. The ends lost 3 bases at V and 7 bases at J; junction bases unmatched: 7. Looked up from germline, CDR1 is SNHLY and CDR2 is FYNNEI. CDR3 loop: CASSDDSGGSNTQYF. The DNA for the CDR3 is TGTGCCAGCAGTGATGATAGCGGGGGGTCCAATACGCAGTATTTT.

This clonotype was seen a few times. The J gene is TRBJ1-2, the V gene TRBV6-6, with D hard to call. Trimming left V 6 bases short and J 8 bases short, with 22 bases between. The CDR3 runs to 15 residues. CDR1 MNHNY and CDR2 SVGAGI come from the germline V gene (reference sequence). CDR3 loop: CASSRVVGQAEGYTF. Here the CDR3 DNA reads TGTGCCAGCAGCCGAGTTGTCGGTCAAGCGGAGGGCTACACCTTC.

V gene TRBV7-2 combines with J gene TRBJ1-1; TRBD1 matches at 7 bases. The CDR3 is made up of 15 amino acids. The junction had 10 bases not matched to a gene; V was cut back by 5 bases and J by 4 bases. CDR1 and CDR2 from the germline V gene are SGHTA and FQGNSA. The CDR3, as DNA: TGTGCCAGCAGCGCAATAATGGCAGGGGGCACTGAAGCTTTCTTT. Translation: CASSAIMAGGTEAFF.

This clonotype was found a few times. The chain combines TRBV5-1 with TRBJ2-7; 9 bases agree with TRBD1. Germline loops: CDR1 SGHRS, CDR2 YFSETQ. The CDR3 has 15 residues. The V and J ends lost 4 bases and 9 bases, in that order; junction bases with no gene match: 14. The CDR3 region is CASSLEGQGSDAQYF. CDR3 sequence (DNA): TGCGCCAGCAGCCTAGAGGGACAGGGTTCGGACGCGCAGTACTTC. Based on the CDR3 plus reference TRBV5-1 and TRBJ2-7, the full variable domain is KAGVTQTPRYLIKTRGQQVTLSCSPISGHRSVSWYQQTPGQGLQFLFEYFSETQRNKGNFPGRFSGRQFSNSRSEMNVSTLELGDSALYLCASSLEGQGSDAQYFGPGTRLTVT.

The rearrangement joins TRBV12-5 to TRBJ2-3; D is tentatively TRBD1 or TRBD2 (5 bases each). The CDR3 is 14 amino acids. The V gene lost 5 bases and the J gene lost 5 bases, with 14 bases spanning the gap. Germline loops: CDR1 LGHNT, CDR2 FRNRAP. The DNA of the CDR3 is TGTGCTAGTGGTCCGGGACGGAGCCTAGATACGCAGTATTTT. This codes for CASGPGRSLDTQYF.

V and J are TRBV4-1 and TRBJ2-3; 9 bases line up with TRBD1. After removal of 1 base from V and 6 bases from J, the junction contained 8 bases not matched to a gene. Per germline, CDR1 MGHRA and CDR2 YSYEKL. This CDR3 region has 16 residues. The CDR3 is CASSQGATGGRDTQYF. The CDR3 DNA reads as TGCGCCAGCAGCCAAGGGGCAACAGGGGGCAGGGATACGCAGTATTTT.

This clonotype was observed a few times. The V gene is TRBV6-2 or TRBV6-3, the J gene TRBJ2-5, with 12 bases that match TRBD2. The junction had 2 bases not matched to a gene; V was cut back by 6 bases and J by 3 bases. The germline V gene encodes CDR1 MNHEY and CDR2 SVGEGT. The CDR3 has 14 amino acids. For the CDR3, the DNA is TGTGCCAGCAGGGGACTAGCGGGTGAAGAGACCCAGTACTTC. Translating it yields CASRGLAGEETQYF.

This clonotype has only a few counts. The chain has TRBV28 and TRBJ2-5, with 9 bases identical to TRBD1. From germline, CDR1 is MDHEN and CDR2 SYDVKM. The V and J ends lost 2 bases and 6 bases, in that order; junction bases with no gene match: 4. CDR3 length: 14 amino acids. The CDR3 sequence is CASSLRTGEQTQYF. The CDR3 DNA reads as TGTGCCAGCAGTTTACGGACAGGGGAGCAGACCCAGTACTTC.

The chain is built from TRBV5-1 and TRBJ2-3; 7 nucleotides align to TRBD2. V was pared by 2 bases and J by 5 bases, with 8 bases of the junction left unmatched. Germline V lookup: CDR1 SGHRS, CDR2 YFSETQ. CDR3 length: 15 amino acids. The CDR3 here is CASSLIAGPRDTQYF. CDR3 DNA: TGCGCCAGCAGCTTAATAGCGGGCCCGAGAGATACGCAGTATTTT.

This clonotype occurred many times. J is TRBJ2-7 and V is TRBV6-1; no definite D call. Germline V gene data show CDR1 as MNHNS and CDR2 as SASEGT. Trimming removed 5 bases from V and 3 bases from J, with 11 bases in between. The CDR3 consists of 13 residues. CDR3 loop: CASSPLGSYEQYF. The CDR3 bases are TGTGCCAGCAGTCCGCTTGGCAGCTACGAGCAGTACTTC.